This T cell receptor beta chain came from a study of T-cell reconstitution after alpha-beta-depleted transplantation in children. This clonotype was recorded many times. Its specificity is not known. The CDR3 has 16 amino acids. Looked up from germline, CDR1 is DFQATT and CDR2 is SNEGSKA (reference sequence). Trimming took 3 bases from V and 5 from J; bases not matched to a gene: 6. Whole-study results and caveats: It was reported that alpha-beta T cells came from several hundred expanded graft clones (about two months after transplant). Surviving recipient T cells and intrathymic progenitors accounted for some patients' high TCRbeta diversity at day 60. T-cell numbers and diversity one year post-transplant derived largely from freshly generated T cells.

It was with unique molecular identifiers that the TCRbeta library was prepared. TCRdb redid the calling of the PCR reads with MiXCR, one entry per CDR3 protein. The table shows 200,000 to 250,000 distinct CDR3 sequences, with about 11% occurring only once. This receptor was taken from a child younger than two with acute myeloid leukemia, due to receive a stem cell transplant. The chain links TRBV20-1 to TRBJ1-6; 11 bases align to TRBD1. The specimen comprised PBMCs, sampled before TCRalphabeta/CD19-depleted stem cell transplant. For the CDR3, the DNA is TGCAGTGCTAGGAAAGGGACAGGGGGGGATAATTCACCCCTCCACTTT. Translating gives CSARKGTGGDNSPLHF.